This TCR beta chain appears in the sequencing data of a study of a mutant IDH1 vaccine in newly diagnosed glioma listed by TCRdb under 2021. About the full investigation: Vaccination started 4-6 weeks after radiotherapy alone, or was given together with temozolomide cycles in the groups whose treatment included chemotherapy. Of the approximately 35 treated patients, approximately 62% were male and approximately 40% were female, and the mean age was approximately 40 years. Before enrollment, patients had received standard therapy of radiotherapy alone, temozolomide alone, or radiochemotherapy with temozolomide; most received the combination. Visit V12 was the week-35 safety follow-up and visit V13 was the week-47 end of study. Peripheral blood was drawn at six visits: V03 (baseline), V05, V07, V10, V12 and V13. Longitudinal TCRB deep sequencing was performed for 25 to 30 treated patients wherever samples were available for exploratory analyses. Broad study findings and their caveats: Across multiple MHC alleles, vaccine-induced immune responses were seen in roughly 93% of patients. According to the authors, sample limitations meant that analyses of patient blood samples could not be reproduced. No apparent relationship was observed between pseudoprogression and alterations in the top peripheral T cell clonotypes detected by TCRB sequencing. Selection of PBMC samples for TCRB deep sequencing was based on availability.

According to the study, the label for this sample's time point signals: week 47, end of study. Every vaccine dose consisted of 300 ug of a 20-mer mutant IDH1 peptide in Montanide, administered subcutaneously together with topical imiquimod. Eight vaccinations were administered to patients in weeks 1, 3, 5, 7, 11, 15, 19 and 23, corresponding to visits V03 through V10. Donors had newly diagnosed WHO grade 3 or 4 IDH1-mutant astrocytomas with loss of nuclear ATRX. The samples were drawn from NOA16, a multicentre, single-arm, open-label phase I trial in Germany that tested a mutant IDH1 peptide vaccine in humans for the first time. Genomic DNA for TCRB sequencing was extracted from EDTA blood using the DNeasy Blood and Tissue Kit. Libraries were prepared through the immunoSEQ multiplex PCR assay. Rearranged TCR beta chain sequences were amplified using the hsTCRB Kit according to the manufacturer's protocol. Sequencing of TCRB libraries was carried out on an Illumina MiSeq. For the original study's pipeline: The kit vendor's proprietary platform handled demultiplexing, trimming and gene mapping. What TCRdb holds here is the immuneACCESS table cut down to in-frame rearrangements. Part of the clones is not present; checked against another copy, under half of the missing clones reflect an unresolved V gene, and the others are unexplained. Clone size and V and J calls were adopted from that table, with D and trimming inferred from the DNA. This sample holds some 40,000 clones; 75% were observed only once. 8.9% of the sample lies in the top ten.

On this clone itself: What this receptor recognizes is not known. There are no base qualities to consult, and no much larger clone falls within one base.

The germline V and J ends show losses of 5 bases and 12 bases respectively, and no gene match explains 4 bases of the junction. From the cysteine through the phenylalanine, the CDR3 covers 11 amino acids. Kept here is only the CDR3 DNA, which spans 33 bases and is read in frame from base 1. CDR1 and CDR2, per the germline V gene (reference sequence), are SGHNT and YYREEE. The sequenced sample was PBMCs, obtained from a glioma patient whose treatment included an IDH1 peptide vaccine. This chain joins TRBV5-4 to TRBJ2-1; 8 of the junction bases match TRBD2. This TCR was recovered from a man aged 40-55 years with glioma. CDR3 reads: CASRSGRGQFF. The sequenced DNA: TGTGCCAGCAGGAGCGGGAGAGGGCAGTTCTTC.